The 25 T cell receptor beta chains below all came from one sample that was sequenced in a study of neoadjuvant anti-PD-1 for oral cavity cancer (dated by TCRdb to about 2021). Libraries were built with the immunoSEQ multiplex PCR assay. TCRdb's version of the immuneACCESS table is confined to in-frame rearrangements and falls short of the full clone set. An unresolved V gene accounts for under half of the shortfall where checked; the remainder is of unknown origin. In all, the sample holds 30,000 to 35,000 clones, and about 83% of those were seen once. In total, the top ten clones hold around 3.2% of the sample. The time point label on this specimen signifies: before neoadjuvant nivolumab. This sample comprised PBMCs, obtained before nivolumab (anti-PD-1) treatment. All receptors come from a person between 35 and 79 years old with oral cavity squamous cell carcinoma.

This clone occurred a few times. The V and J genes are TRBV7-2 and TRBJ1-6; TRBD1 agrees at 7 bases. The germline CDR1 and CDR2 sequences are SGHTA and FQGNSA. J lost 6 bases, V lost 1 base, and 6 bases had no gene match. The CDR3 has 16 amino acids. CDR3 sequence reads: CASSLEPGTVNSPLHF. CDR3 in DNA: TGTGCCAGCAGCTTAGAGCCCGGGACAGTTAATTCACCCCTCCACTTT.

As for this clone: This sample includes further DNA sequences coding for the same CDR3. The chain employs TRBV10-2 and TRBJ1-1; D perhaps matches TRBD1 (5 bases). The CDR3 loop spans 14 amino acids. V was pared by 0 bases and J by 3 bases, with 8 bases between. CDR1 WSHSY and CDR2 SAAADI come from the germline V gene. CDR3 in DNA: TGCGCCAGCAGTGAGTCCGGGGGGGACACTGAAGCTTTCTTT. Its protein product is CASSESGGDTEAFF.

The CDR3 loop reads CASSFGHRDYGYTF. CDR3 sequence (DNA): TGTGCCAGCAGCTTCGGCCACAGGGATTATGGCTACACCTTC. The rearrangement links TRBV5-6 to TRBJ1-2; maybe TRBD1 (6 bases). Trimming shortened V by 2 bases and J by 5 bases, and 13 bases separated the two germline ends. This CDR3 comprises 14 residues. Germline V lookup: CDR1 SGHDT, CDR2 YYEEEE.

The rearrangement uses TRBV15 and TRBJ2-7, with D tentatively TRBD1 or TRBD2 (5 bases each). Germline assignment: CDR1 LNHNV and CDR2 YYDKDF (reference sequence). The CDR3 sequence is 14 residues long. Deletions cut 0 bases from V and 5 bases from J, with 11 bases between. CDR3 sequence (DNA): TGTGCCACCAGCAGAGATCTGGGGGAAGACGAGCAGTACTTC. Translated, it gives CATSRDLGEDEQYF.

CDR3 DNA sequence: TGCGCCAGCAGCCAAAGCCTGGCGGGACTAGCGAAGAACACCGGGGAGCTGTTTTTT. Translated: CASSQSLAGLAKNTGELFF. The rearrangement uses TRBV4-3 and TRBJ2-2; 10 bases are a match to TRBD2. CDR3 size: 19 residues. The germline CDR1 and CDR2 sequences are LGHNA and YSLEER. Unmatched junction bases numbered 10, after V lost 2 bases and J lost 1 base.

This sequence joins TRBV10-3 and TRBJ2-3; 11 bases agree with TRBD2. The V gene end was trimmed by 3 bases and the J gene end by 0 bases; junction bases not matched to a gene: 5. From germline, CDR1 is ENHRY and CDR2 SYGVKD. The CDR3 spans 17 residues. The CDR3 sequence: CAISDPGLAASTDTQYF. The DNA for the CDR3 is TGTGCCATCAGTGACCCGGGACTAGCGGCAAGCACAGATACGCAGTATTTT.

V is TRBV11-1 and J is TRBJ2-3; D remains ambiguous. The CDR3 covers 18 residues. V lost 1 base and J 0 bases, leaving 17 bases between the germline ends. Germline V gene lookup returns CDR1 SGHAT and CDR2 FQDESV (reference sequence). The CDR3 here is CASSLERRPVISTDTQYF. The CDR3 DNA reads TGTGCCAGCAGCTTAGAGAGGCGACCGGTGATAAGCACAGATACGCAGTATTTT. The whole variable domain, remainder taken from reference TRBV11-1 and TRBJ2-3, is EAEVAQSPRYKITEKSQAVAFWCDPISGHATLYWYRQILGQGPELLVQFQDESVVDDSQLPKDRFSAERLKGVDSTLKIQPAELGDSAMYLCASSLERRPVISTDTQYFGPGTRLTVL.

V is TRBV7-9 and J is TRBJ2-1; 10 nucleotides align to TRBD2. The ends lost 5 bases at V and 7 bases at J; junction bases unmatched: 8. Per the germline V gene, CDR1 is SEHNR and CDR2 is FQNEAQ (reference sequence). This CDR3 is 15 amino acids long. CDR3 DNA: TGTGCCAGCAGCCCAGGGCTAGCGGGGGTGAATGAGCAGTTCTTC. It encodes CASSPGLAGVNEQFF.

The chain is built from TRBV4-1 and TRBJ1-4; D possibly corresponds to TRBD1 (5 bases). Looked up from germline, CDR1 is MGHRA and CDR2 is YSYEKL. Trimming took off 0 bases at V and 3 bases at J, with 11 bases between the two ends. This CDR3 contains 16 residues. The CDR3 protein is CASSQERQPPNEKLFF. The CDR3 coding sequence is TGCGCCAGCAGCCAAGAGCGACAGCCACCTAATGAAAAACTGTTTTTT.

The rearrangement joins TRBV5-4 to TRBJ2-7; D unclear. Germline loops: CDR1 SGHNT, CDR2 YYREEE (reference sequence). V shed 2 bases and J shed 2 bases, with 14 bases lying between them. The CDR3 consists of 15 residues. The chain's CDR3 is CASSFDFQSPYEQYF. DNA for the CDR3: TGTGCCAGCAGCTTCGATTTCCAAAGCCCCTACGAGCAGTACTTC.

In this sample, this clone turned up once. The chain carries TRBV5-1 and TRBJ2-1; D is possibly TRBD2 (5 bases). V was trimmed by 1 base and J by 7 bases, leaving 21 bases between them. CDR3 length equals 17 residues. Germline assignment: CDR1 SGHRS and CDR2 YFSETQ. The chain's CDR3 is CASSLQGLGRGLNEQFF. The CDR3 nucleotides read TGCGCCAGCAGCTTGCAAGGGTTAGGGCGAGGGTTGAATGAGCAGTTCTTC.

This clone has only one observation. The CDR3 region has the DNA TGTGCCAGCAGCTTAGCTAGCGGGGGGTACACAGATACGCAGTATTTT. Protein product: CASSLASGGYTDTQYF. The chain employs TRBV7-9 and TRBJ2-3; 10 bases match TRBD2. The junction had 2 bases not matched to a gene; V was cut back by 0 bases and J by 2 bases. This CDR3 is 16 amino acids long. Per germline, CDR1 SEHNR and CDR2 FQNEAQ (reference sequence).

This chain connects TRBV4-3 to TRBJ2-2, with D hard to call. Germline lookup yields CDR1 LGHNA and CDR2 YSLEER. V gave up 1 base and J gave up 8 bases, with 14 bases separating them. The CDR3 is 15 amino acids. The CDR3 region is CASSQAPEREGELFF. In DNA, the CDR3 is TGCGCCAGCAGCCAAGCCCCGGAGCGAGAGGGGGAGCTGTTTTTT.

J is TRBJ2-7 and V is TRBV18; 11 bases line up with TRBD2. CDR1 is KGHSH, CDR2 LQKENI, per germline. The CDR3 has 16 amino acids. Germline trimming cut 1 base from V and 6 bases from J; bases unmatched to any gene: 8. This CDR3 is CASSPLGTSGVSEQYF. The CDR3 nucleotides read TGTGCCAGCTCACCACTTGGGACTAGCGGCGTCTCCGAGCAGTACTTC.

The gene calls are TRBV13 and TRBJ2-3; no clear D gene. CDR3 length: 17 residues. The V gene lost 7 bases and the J gene lost 4 bases, with 24 bases spanning the gap. The V gene's germline CDR1 is PRHDT and CDR2 FYEKMQ (reference sequence). The chain's CDR3 is CASTQPLGLALPDTQYF. The CDR3 region has the DNA TGTGCCAGCACCCAACCCCTAGGCTTAGCCCTCCCAGATACGCAGTATTTT.

The rearrangement joins TRBV20-1 to TRBJ2-5; D uncertain. V was clipped by 5 bases and J by 2 bases, with 3 bases between them. Germline CDR1 is DFQATT and CDR2 is SNEGSKA (reference sequence). The CDR3 totals 10 residues. The CDR3, as DNA: TGCAGTGCTGTACAAGAGACCCAGTACTTC. It is translated as CSAVQETQYF.

The rearrangement joins TRBV29-1 to TRBJ2-1; D could derive from TRBD1 or TRBD2 (6 bases each). The CDR3 length is 14 residues. Trimming pared 3 bases from V and 6 bases from J, leaving 15 bases between. Germline V lookup: CDR1 SQVTM, CDR2 ANQGSEA. CDR3 DNA sequence: TGCAGCGTTGAGGTCCAGGGGAGGCCCAATGAGCAGTTCTTC. It translates to CSVEVQGRPNEQFF.

In its sample, this clone was seen once. This CDR3 is CASSPTPPGQGGTGELFF. The CDR3, as DNA: TGTGCCAGCAGCCCCACCCCCCCGGGACAGGGTGGTACCGGGGAGCTGTTTTTT. The gene calls are TRBV11-3 and TRBJ2-2; 9 bases align to TRBD1. The CDR3 is 18 amino acids. J lost 5 bases, V lost 5 bases, and 15 bases had no gene match. CDR1 is SGHNT and CDR2 is YENEEA in the germline V gene.

This rearrangement joins TRBV15 to TRBJ1-3; no clear D. V was trimmed by 0 bases and J by 4 bases, leaving 10 bases between them. CDR1 is LNHNV, CDR2 YYDKDF, per germline (reference sequence). This CDR3 has 15 residues. The CDR3 DNA reads TGTGCCACCAGCAGAGATCTGAGGCGGGGAAACACCATATATTTT. It translates to CATSRDLRRGNTIYF.

This chain uses TRBV29-1 with TRBJ2-7; TRBD1 might be the D (6 bases). The CDR3 runs to 13 residues. V lost 0 bases, J lost 3 bases, and 9 bases lay in between. Germline V gives CDR1 SQVTM, CDR2 ANQGSEA. Here the CDR3 reads CSVEDMDSYEQYF. The CDR3 nucleotides read TGCAGCGTTGAAGACATGGACAGCTACGAGCAGTACTTC.

A note on this clone: An end of the junction does not agree with germline; a read error may underlie this. The chain combines TRBV20-1 with TRBJ1-2; 10 bases line up with TRBD1. Germline CDR1 is DFQATT and CDR2 is SNEGSKA (reference sequence). The CDR3 loop spans 11 amino acids. CDR3 amino acids: CSARSSGQGFF. The CDR3 coding sequence is TGCAGTGCTAGATCCTCGGGACAGGGGTTCTTC.

The gene calls are TRBV19 and TRBJ2-3; the D call may be TRBD1 or TRBD2 (6 bases each). The ends were cut back, 6 bases at V and 4 bases at J, with 14 bases in the middle. The CDR3 length is 14 residues. Germline assignment: CDR1 LNHDA and CDR2 SQIVND (reference sequence). The chain's CDR3 is CASSPGAGPDTQYF. For the CDR3, the DNA is TGTGCCAGTAGCCCGGGGGCCGGTCCAGATACGCAGTATTTT.

This clone was seen more than once but under ten times. The rearrangement joins TRBV6-1 to TRBJ2-7; a weak D match, TRBD2 (6 bases). V lost 1 base and J lost 2, with 12 bases in between. The V gene's germline CDR1 is MNHNS and CDR2 SASEGT. This CDR3 comprises 15 residues. This chain's CDR3 is CASSEDPGRTYEQYF. In nucleotides, the CDR3 is TGTGCCAGCAGTGAAGATCCGGGGAGGACCTACGAGCAGTACTTC.

CDR3 in amino acids: CASSFITRASDTQYF. In DNA, the CDR3 is TGTGCCAGCAGCTTTATTACCAGGGCTTCAGATACGCAGTATTTT. The V gene is TRBV5-6, the J gene TRBJ2-3, with D tentatively TRBD1 (5 bases). CDR3 length: 15 residues. The ends were cut back, 2 bases at V and 4 bases at J, with 14 bases in the middle. From germline, CDR1 is SGHDT and CDR2 YYEEEE.

V usage is TRBV6-5 and J usage is TRBJ1-1; perhaps TRBD1 as D (5 bases). Trimming pared 6 bases from V and 1 base from J, leaving 12 bases between. CDR1 is MNHEY, CDR2 SVGAGI, per germline. The CDR3 runs 14 residues. CDR3: CASRTDIWNTEAFF. In DNA form, the CDR3 reads TGTGCCAGCAGAACGGACATTTGGAACACTGAAGCTTTCTTT.